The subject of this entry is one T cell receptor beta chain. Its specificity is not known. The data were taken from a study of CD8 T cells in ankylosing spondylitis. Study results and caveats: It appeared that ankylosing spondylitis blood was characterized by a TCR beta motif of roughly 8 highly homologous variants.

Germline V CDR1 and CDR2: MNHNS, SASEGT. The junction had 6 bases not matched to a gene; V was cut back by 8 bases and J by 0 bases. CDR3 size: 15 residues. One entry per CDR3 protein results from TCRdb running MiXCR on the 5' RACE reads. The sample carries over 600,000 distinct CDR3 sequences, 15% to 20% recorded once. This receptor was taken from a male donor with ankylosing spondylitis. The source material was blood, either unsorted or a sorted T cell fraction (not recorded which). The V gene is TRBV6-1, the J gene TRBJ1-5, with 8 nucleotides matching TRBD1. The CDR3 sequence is CASVQGALSNQPQHF. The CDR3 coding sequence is TGTGCCAGCGTCCAGGGGGCCCTTAGCAATCAGCCCCAGCATTTT.